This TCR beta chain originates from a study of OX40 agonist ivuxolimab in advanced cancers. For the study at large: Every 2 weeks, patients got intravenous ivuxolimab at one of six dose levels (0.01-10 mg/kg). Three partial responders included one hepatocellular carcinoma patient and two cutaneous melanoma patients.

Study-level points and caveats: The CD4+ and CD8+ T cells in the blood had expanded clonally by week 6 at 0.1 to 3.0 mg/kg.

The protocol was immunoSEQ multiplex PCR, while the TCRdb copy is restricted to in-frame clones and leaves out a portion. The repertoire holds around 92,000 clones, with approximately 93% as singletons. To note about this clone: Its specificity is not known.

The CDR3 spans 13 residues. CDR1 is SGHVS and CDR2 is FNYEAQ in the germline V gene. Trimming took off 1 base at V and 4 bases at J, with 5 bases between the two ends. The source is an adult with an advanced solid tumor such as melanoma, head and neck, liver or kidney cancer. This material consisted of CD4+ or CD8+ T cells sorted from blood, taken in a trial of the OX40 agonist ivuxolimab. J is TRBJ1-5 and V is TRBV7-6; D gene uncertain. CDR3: CASSLGKNQPQHF. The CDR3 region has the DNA TGTGCCAGCAGCTTAGGGAAGAATCAGCCCCAGCATTTT.